The 24 T cell receptor beta chains below were found in one sample sequenced in a study of blood T cell repertoires in COVID-19. TCRdb's table, derived via immunoSEQ multiplex PCR, lists solely in-frame clones and lacks some. This sample has around 500,000 clones, with roughly 85% found just once. The sample consisted of peripheral blood. The receptors stem from a human donor in a cohort sampled during active COVID-19.

CDR3 residues: CASMGLGQGLSYEQYF. The CDR3 nucleotides are TGTGCCAGCATGGGTTTAGGACAGGGACTTTCCTACGAGCAGTACTTC. The chain has TRBV28 and TRBJ2-7; TRBD1 agrees at 8 bases. CDR1 is MDHEN and CDR2 is SYDVKM in the germline V gene. The junction had 12 bases not matched to a gene; V was cut back by 7 bases and J by 1 base. The CDR3 extends over 16 amino acids.

The rearrangement joins TRBV5-1 to TRBJ1-1, with 7 bases that match TRBD1. The germline gives CDR1 SGHRS, CDR2 YFSETQ. V shed 7 bases and J 4 bases; nucleotides not matched to a gene: 4. CDR3 length equals 12 residues. This CDR3 reads CASHDRATEAFF. CDR3 in DNA: TGCGCCAGCCATGACAGGGCCACTGAAGCTTTCTTT.

The chain employs TRBV6-1 and TRBJ1-1; a weak D match, TRBD1 (6 bases). Germline V gene lookup returns CDR1 MNHNS and CDR2 SASEGT. V shed 0 bases and J shed 0 bases, with 17 bases lying between them. The length of the CDR3 is 18 residues. CDR3 sequence: CASSEAAGARGLNTEAFF. The CDR3 DNA sequence: TGTGCCAGCAGTGAAGCGGCAGGGGCCCGGGGCCTGAACACTGAAGCTTTCTTT.

This rearrangement joins TRBV5-4 to TRBJ1-2; 8 positions match TRBD1. Trimming cost V 4 bases and J 3 bases; bases outside gene matches: 14. The CDR3 totals 17 residues. CDR1 is SGHNT, CDR2 YYREEE, per germline (reference sequence). DNA for the CDR3: TGTGCCAGCAGCCCATCTTTAGGACAGGGAGAGGACTATGGCTACACCTTC. Protein: CASSPSLGQGEDYGYTF.

The chain recombines TRBV6-5 with TRBJ1-2; no firm D call. CDR1 MNHEY and CDR2 SVGAGI come from the germline V gene. The germline V and J ends were trimmed by 7 bases and 1 base, with 10 bases remaining between them. The CDR3 runs to 13 residues. The CDR3: CASKPGLNYGYTF. DNA of the CDR3: TGTGCCAGCAAACCAGGCCTTAACTATGGCTACACCTTC.

The DNA for the CDR3 is TGTGCCAGCAGCCCCCGACTAGCGGGAGACACCGGGGAGCTGTTTTTT. Translating it yields CASSPRLAGDTGELFF. The V and J genes are TRBV9 and TRBJ2-2; 12 bases align to TRBD2. CDR3 length equals 16 residues. The V gene end was trimmed by 4 bases and the J gene end by 3 bases; junction bases not matched to a gene: 4. Germline V gene data show CDR1 as SGDLS and CDR2 as YYNGEE. The variable domain in full, completed from reference TRBV9 and TRBJ2-2, reads DSGVTQTPKHLITATGQRVTLRCSPRSGDLSVYWYQQSLDQGLQFLIQYYNGEERAKGNILERFSAQQFPDLHSELNLSSLELGDSALYFCASSPRLAGDTGELFFGEGSRLTVL.

This clone was recorded once. V usage is TRBV11-3 and J usage is TRBJ1-3, with D possibly being TRBD1 (5 bases). The CDR3 runs 13 residues. V was shortened by 8 bases and J by 2 bases, with 10 bases between the two germline ends. Germline V CDR1 and CDR2: SGHNT, YENEEA. The CDR3 loop reads CASAGGAGNTIYF. The CDR3 DNA sequence: TGTGCCAGCGCGGGAGGGGCTGGAAACACCATATATTTT. The full variable domain, with the rest looked up from reference TRBV11-3 and TRBJ1-3, is EAGVVQSPRYKIIEKKQPVAFWCNPISGHNTLYWYLQNLGQGPELLIRYENEEAVDDSQLPKDRFSAERLKGVDSTLKIQPAELGDSAVYLCASAGGAGNTIYFGEGSWLTVV.

V gene TRBV6-5 combines with J gene TRBJ2-1; 8 nucleotides line up with TRBD2. CDR1 MNHEY and CDR2 SVGAGI come from the germline V gene. V was clipped by 7 bases and J by 1 base; unmatched bases: 6. The CDR3 length is 15 residues. DNA for the CDR3: TGTGCCAGCACCGAGGGGACTAGTTCCTACAATGAGCAGTTCTTC. Translation gives CASTEGTSSYNEQFF.

The V and J genes are TRBV24-1 and TRBJ2-3, with 7 nucleotides matching TRBD2. V dropped 4 bases and J dropped 2; count of bases not matched to a gene: 14. The germline gives CDR1 KGHDR, CDR2 SFDVKD. This CDR3 is built from 18 residues. The CDR3 DNA sequence: TGTGCCACCAGTGACCCTACTCTCAGCGGGATTCTCACAGATACGCAGTATTTT. This codes for CATSDPTLSGILTDTQYF.

This chain joins TRBV18 and TRBJ2-7; TRBD1 matches 7 bases. Germline V gene lookup returns CDR1 KGHSH and CDR2 LQKENI. The ends lost 5 bases at V and 7 bases at J; junction bases unmatched: 11. This CDR3 contains 14 residues. CDR3: CASSSTGTDFEQYF. The CDR3 DNA is TGTGCCAGCTCATCGACCGGGACAGACTTTGAGCAGTACTTC.

A single count supports this clone. The chain recombines TRBV6-5 with TRBJ1-2, with TRBD1 as a possible D gene (5 bases). CDR1 is MNHEY, CDR2 SVGAGI, per germline. The CDR3 has 14 residues. The V end was cut by 0 bases, the J end by 8 bases, with 13 bases between. CDR3 coding DNA: TGTGCCAGCAGTTACTCAGGGGCCACGGAAGGCTACACCTTC. Translated, it gives CASSYSGATEGYTF.

The chain has TRBV5-4 and TRBJ1-2; D possibly corresponds to TRBD1 (6 bases). Trimming left V 1 base short and J 5 bases short, with 9 bases between. This CDR3 is built from 13 residues. Germline V lookup: CDR1 SGHNT, CDR2 YYREEE (reference sequence). The CDR3 loop reads CASSLMTGYGYTF. As DNA, the CDR3 is TGTGCCAGCAGCTTGATGACAGGTTATGGCTACACCTTC.

This clone was counted a single time. The genes are TRBV5-1 and TRBJ1-3; D is unclear. Germline CDR1 is SGHRS and CDR2 is YFSETQ. This CDR3 spans 17 amino acids. V was shortened by 0 bases and J by 4 bases, with 17 bases between the two germline ends. Written as DNA, the CDR3 is TGCGCCAGCAGCTTGGATGACATCTCGAGCTCCGGAAACACCATATATTTT. Protein product: CASSLDDISSSGNTIYF.

V usage is TRBV27 and J usage is TRBJ1-1; possible D gene TRBD1, 5 bases. Trimming left V 3 bases short and J 5 bases short, with 25 bases between. The germline V gene has CDR1 MNHEY and CDR2 SMNVEV (reference sequence). There are 18 residues in the CDR3. The CDR3 DNA reads TGTGCCAGCAGTTTCCTATGGGGAGGGGCCCACGTCGGAACTGAAGCTTTCTTT. As protein: CASSFLWGGAHVGTEAFF.

CDR3 in DNA: TGTGCCACCAGTGCGGGGGGGTCCGGGACAGGGATCTACAATGAGCAGTTCTTC. Translating it yields CATSAGGSGTGIYNEQFF. This chain links TRBV24-1 with TRBJ2-1; D is possibly TRBD1 (9 bases). CDR3 size: 18 residues. Germline V gives CDR1 KGHDR, CDR2 SFDVKD. V was trimmed by 5 bases and J by 3 bases, leaving 22 bases between them.

The V gene is TRBV6-1, the J gene TRBJ2-7; perhaps TRBD1 as D (5 bases). In germline, CDR1 is MNHNS, CDR2 SASEGT. Trimming pared 0 bases from V and 3 bases from J, leaving 21 bases between. This CDR3 contains 18 residues. In nucleotides, the CDR3 is TGTGCCAGCAGTGAAGCGCTTCTGGCAGGGTGGAATCTCTACGAGCAGTACTTC. This gives the protein CASSEALLAGWNLYEQYF.

The chain couples TRBV4-3 to TRBJ2-7; 10 positions agree with TRBD2. Germline trimming cut 3 bases from V and 5 bases from J; bases unmatched to any gene: 4. Per germline, CDR1 LGHNA and CDR2 YSLEER. This CDR3 is built from 14 residues. The CDR3 sequence: CASSHLAGVDEQYF. CDR3 nucleotides: TGCGCCAGCAGCCATCTAGCGGGAGTGGACGAGCAGTACTTC.

V and J are TRBV9 and TRBJ2-2; D uncertain. The CDR3 loop spans 14 amino acids. V lost 4 bases to trimming and J lost 3 bases, with 10 bases between them. Germline loops: CDR1 SGDLS, CDR2 YYNGEE. Here the CDR3 DNA reads TGTGCCAGCAGCATTTCCCAGGACACCGGGGAGCTGTTTTTT. This encodes CASSISQDTGELFF.

This clone has a single count. This chain joins TRBV10-3 and TRBJ2-7; D is possibly TRBD2 (5 bases). This CDR3 contains 12 residues. V was trimmed by 6 bases and J by 2 bases, leaving 8 bases between them. Per germline, CDR1 ENHRY and CDR2 SYGVKD. CDR3 nucleotides: TGTGCCATCAGGGACTGGACCTACGAGCAGTACTTC. It yields the protein CAIRDWTYEQYF.

The rearrangement uses TRBV29-1 and TRBJ1-2, with 8 bases matching TRBD1. V lost 2 bases to trimming and J lost 2 bases; unmatched junction nucleotides: 7. Germline lookup yields CDR1 SQVTM and CDR2 ANQGSEA. The CDR3 is made up of 15 amino acids. The CDR3 reads CSVENLAGGNYGYTF. The CDR3 DNA is TGCAGCGTTGAAAACCTGGCAGGGGGCAACTATGGCTACACCTTC.

On this clone itself: Different DNA sequences within this sample yield the same CDR3. The chain links TRBV14 to TRBJ2-2; no definite D call. The CDR3 runs 14 residues. V lost 1 base and J lost 1, with 4 bases in between. The germline gives CDR1 SGHDN, CDR2 FVKESK. The CDR3 DNA reads TGTGCCAGCAGCCAAGTTAGGAACACCGGGGAGCTGTTTTTT. It encodes CASSQVRNTGELFF.

This chain uses TRBV6-4 with TRBJ2-3; 10 bases are a match to TRBD2. J lost 4 bases, V lost 8 bases, and 9 bases had no gene match. The CDR3 covers 15 residues. Germline V gene data show CDR1 as MRHNA and CDR2 as SNTAGT. The DNA for the CDR3 is TGTGCCAGCGCCCTCGAGGGGACTAGCGCAGATACGCAGTATTTT. Translated, it gives CASALEGTSADTQYF.

This rearrangement joins TRBV19 to TRBJ1-2; D ambiguous. From germline, CDR1 is LNHDA and CDR2 SQIVND (reference sequence). V was clipped by 1 base and J by 3 bases, with 9 bases between them. This CDR3 has 14 residues. CDR3 sequence: CASSIGGGDYGYTF. CDR3 nucleotide sequence: TGTGCCAGTAGTATAGGAGGCGGAGACTATGGCTACACCTTC.

The rearrangement uses TRBV27 and TRBJ1-3; TRBD1 matches 7 bases. The germline CDR1 and CDR2 sequences are MNHEY and SMNVEV (reference sequence). CDR3 length equals 14 residues. J was trimmed by 2 bases and V by 6 bases; bases with no gene match: 4. The CDR3 loop reads CASRLQGAGNTIYF. CDR3 DNA: TGTGCCAGCAGACTTCAGGGGGCTGGAAACACCATATATTTT.